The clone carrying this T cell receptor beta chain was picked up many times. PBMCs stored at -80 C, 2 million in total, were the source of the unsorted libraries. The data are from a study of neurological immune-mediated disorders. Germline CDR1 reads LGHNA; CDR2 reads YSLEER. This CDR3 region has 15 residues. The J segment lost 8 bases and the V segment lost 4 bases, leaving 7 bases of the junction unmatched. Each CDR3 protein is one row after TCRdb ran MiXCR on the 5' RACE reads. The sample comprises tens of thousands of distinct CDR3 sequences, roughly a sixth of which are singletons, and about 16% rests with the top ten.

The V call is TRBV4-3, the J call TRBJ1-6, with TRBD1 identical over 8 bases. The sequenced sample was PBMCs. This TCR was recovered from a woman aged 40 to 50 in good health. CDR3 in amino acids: CASSPRTGRDSPLHF. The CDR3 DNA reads TGCGCCAGCAGCCCCCGGACAGGGAGAGATTCACCCCTCCACTTT.